One sample yielded the 16 T cell receptor beta chains listed below, sequenced in a study of monozygotic twins with inflammatory bowel disease. Each CDR3 protein gets one entry in TCRdb, which reprocessed the 5' RACE reads and gives no DNA. The table gives about 380,000 distinct CDR3 sequences; the top ten clones make up 2.5% to 3% of it. Sequenced sample: blood. The receptors here all came from a human donor with ulcerative colitis or Crohn's disease, or a healthy co-twin of an affected twin (not recorded which).

The chain couples TRBV6-2 or TRBV6-3 to TRBJ1-1. The CDR3 loop spans 15 amino acids. Germline lookup yields CDR1 MNHEY and CDR2 SVGEGT. The CDR3 sequence: CASSYRRWGNTEAFF.

The chain couples TRBV7-2 to TRBJ1-2; the D call from TCRdb, TRBD1, cannot be confirmed without DNA. The CDR3 sequence is 15 residues long. Germline loops: CDR1 SGHTA, CDR2 FQGNSA. The chain's CDR3 is CASSWDRASNYGYTF.

The rearrangement joins TRBV6-1 to TRBJ2-1; the D call of TRBD1 rests on TCRdb alone, since no DNA is present to check it. The CDR3 consists of 15 residues. The V gene's germline CDR1 is MNHNS and CDR2 SASEGT. The chain's CDR3 is CASTPGSSSYNEQFF.

The V and J genes are TRBV6-5 and TRBJ2-3; TCRdb's D call of TRBD2 is untestable without DNA. The CDR3 is 11 amino acids. Germline loops: CDR1 MNHEY, CDR2 SVGAGI. CDR3 sequence: CATKEADTQYF.

V and J are TRBV7-3 and TRBJ1-6; TCRdb lists TRBD1, though no DNA is available to test this call. The germline gives CDR1 SGHTA, CDR2 FQGTGA. The CDR3 runs to 16 residues. Here the CDR3 reads CASSLTGQSYNSPLHF.

This chain connects TRBV12-3 or TRBV12-4 to TRBJ2-3; checking the TCRdb D call of TRBD1 is not possible without DNA. CDR3 size: 14 residues. CDR3 in amino acids: CASRPQGRRDTQYF.

The chain employs TRBV5-1 and TRBJ2-1. CDR3 length: 15 residues. Germline CDR1 and CDR2: SGHRS and YFSETQ. This CDR3 reads CASSRYSSSYNEQFF. Based on the CDR3 plus reference TRBV5-1 and TRBJ2-1, the full variable domain is KAGVTQTPRYLIKTRGQQVTLSCSPISGHRSVSWYQQTPGQGLQFLFEYFSETQRNKGNFPGRFSGRQFSNSRSEMNVSTLELGDSALYLCASSRYSSSYNEQFFGPGTRLTVL.

Here the CDR3 reads CAWSNLYEQYF. The V gene is TRBV30, the J gene TRBJ2-7. The CDR3 is 11 residues long. Germline V gene lookup returns CDR1 GTSNPN and CDR2 SVGIG (reference sequence). Based on the CDR3 plus reference TRBV30 and TRBJ2-7, the full variable domain is SQTIHQWPATLVQPVGSPLSLECTVEGTSNPNLYWYRQAAGRGLQLLFYSVGIGQISSEVPQNLSASRPQDRQFILSSKKLLLSDSGFYLCAWSNLYEQYFGPGTRLTVT.

The CDR3 is CASSQDRLGGALNEQFF. The chain recombines TRBV4-3 with TRBJ2-1; TCRdb's D call, TRBD1, is unchecked because there is no DNA. The CDR3 consists of 17 residues. CDR1 and CDR2 (germline): LGHNA, YSLEER.

This chain joins TRBV30 and TRBJ1-5. Germline V lookup: CDR1 GTSNPN, CDR2 SVGIG (reference sequence). This CDR3 comprises 15 residues. CDR3: CAWSAYGSGNQPQHF.

CDR3 region: CSARGRDRVKTF. The chain recombines TRBV20-1 with TRBJ1-2; TCRdb selects TRBD1, and the lack of DNA leaves this call unchecked. Per germline, CDR1 DFQATT and CDR2 SNEGSKA (reference sequence). The length of the CDR3 is 12 residues.

The rearrangement joins TRBV5-1 to TRBJ1-1. The CDR3 sequence is 12 residues long. CDR1 is SGHRS, CDR2 YFSETQ, per germline. The chain's CDR3 is CASSLGQAQAFF.

The chain carries TRBV24-1 and TRBJ2-5; no DNA is available, so the TRBD1 call from TCRdb remains unchecked. CDR1 is KGHDR and CDR2 is SFDVKD in the germline V gene. There are 13 residues in the CDR3. CDR3 in amino acids: CATSEGTEETQYF.

V and J are TRBV18 and TRBJ1-5; TCRdb's D gene call, TRBD1, goes unchecked for lack of DNA. The germline V gene has CDR1 KGHSH and CDR2 LQKENI. The CDR3 totals 14 residues. CDR3 region: CASSPPGQGVFQHF.

CDR3 sequence: CATSPSGSQETQYF. The gene calls are TRBV3-1 and TRBJ2-5; TCRdb selects TRBD1, and the lack of DNA leaves this call unchecked. Germline CDR1 is LGHDT and CDR2 is YNNKEL (reference sequence). CDR3 length: 14 amino acids.

The chain carries TRBV4-3 and TRBJ2-3. In germline, CDR1 is LGHNA, CDR2 YSLEER. The CDR3 is 14 residues long. The chain's CDR3 is CASSRYSSTDTQYF.